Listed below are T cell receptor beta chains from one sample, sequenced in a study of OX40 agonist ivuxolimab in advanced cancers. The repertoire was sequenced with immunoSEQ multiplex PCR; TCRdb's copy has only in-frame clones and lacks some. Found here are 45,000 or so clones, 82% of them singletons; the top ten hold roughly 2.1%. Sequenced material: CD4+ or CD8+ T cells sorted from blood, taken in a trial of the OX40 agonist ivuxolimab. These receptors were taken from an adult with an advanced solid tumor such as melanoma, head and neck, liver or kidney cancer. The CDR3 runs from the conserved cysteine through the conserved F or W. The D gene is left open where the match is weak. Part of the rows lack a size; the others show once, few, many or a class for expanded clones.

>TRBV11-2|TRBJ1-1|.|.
TGTGCCAGCAGCTTATCTGAATGGGGGAACACTGAAGCTTTCTTT
CASSLSEWGNTEAFF
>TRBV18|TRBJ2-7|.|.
TGTGCCAGCTCCCCCTCTGGGGAAGGGCAGTACTTC
CASSPSGEGQYF
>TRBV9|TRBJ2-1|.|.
TGTGCCAGCAGCGGGGGCAGGAGGGGCTACAATGAGCAGTTCTTC
CASSGGRRGYNEQFF
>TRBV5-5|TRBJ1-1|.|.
TGTGCCAGCAGCTCACCTCCGGGGCAGTTGAACACTGAAGCTTTCTTT
CASSSPPGQLNTEAFF
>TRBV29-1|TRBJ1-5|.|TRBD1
TGCAGCGCCACGACCGACAGGGCCTCCAATCAGCCCCAGCATTTT
CSATTDRASNQPQHF
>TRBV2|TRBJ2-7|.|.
TGTGCCAGCAGTGCAGAAAACGAGCAGTACTTC
CASSAENEQYF
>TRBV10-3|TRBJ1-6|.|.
TGTGCCATCGGGACGATGGATTCACCCCTCCACTTT
CAIGTMDSPLHF
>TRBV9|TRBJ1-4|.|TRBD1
TGTGCCAGCAGCGAGGGGACAGGGGTAGTTGAAAAACTGTTTTTT
CASSEGTGVVEKLFF
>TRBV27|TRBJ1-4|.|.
TGTGCCAGCAGTCCAGCCCCAGGGGCCCCGAGAGAAAAACTGTTTTTT
CASSPAPGAPREKLFF
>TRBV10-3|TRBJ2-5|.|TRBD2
TGTGCCATCAGTGAGTCAACTAGCGGGAGGGCCTACGAGACCCAGTACTTC
CAISESTSGRAYETQYF
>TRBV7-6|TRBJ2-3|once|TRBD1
TGTGCCAGCAGCTTAGCACCGGGACAGGGCCTCGTTGATACGCAGTATTTT
CASSLAPGQGLVDTQYF
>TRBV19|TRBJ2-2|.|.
TGTGCCAGTAGTAGCCCGGGCAGGGCCACCGGGGAGCTGTTTTTT
CASSSPGRATGELFF
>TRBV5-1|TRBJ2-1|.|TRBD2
TGCGCCAGCGCATTTATCCTCAGCGGGAGAAAGAATGAGCAGTTCTTC
CASAFILSGRKNEQFF
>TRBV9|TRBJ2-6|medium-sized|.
TGTGCCAGCACAACGATGCTAGGCGGGTCTGGGGCCAACGTCCTGACTTTC
CASTTMLGGSGANVLTF
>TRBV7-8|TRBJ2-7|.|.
TGTGCCAGCAGCTTACACCAGACCAGGGGGGCCTACGAGCAGTACTTC
CASSLHQTRGAYEQYF
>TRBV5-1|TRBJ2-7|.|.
TGCGCCAGCAGCTTGGTCGGCGGGACCTACTACGAGCAGTACTTC
CASSLVGGTYYEQYF
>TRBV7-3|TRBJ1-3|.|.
TGTGCCAGCAGCTCCCGCCCGGGAAACACCATATATTTT
CASSSRPGNTIYF
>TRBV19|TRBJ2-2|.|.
TGTGCCAGTAGGCCCAATGGAGGCAACACCGGGGAGCTGTTTTTT
CASRPNGGNTGELFF
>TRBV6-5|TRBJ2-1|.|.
TGTGCCAGCAGTCCAGTAAACAATGAGCAGTTCTTC
CASSPVNNEQFF
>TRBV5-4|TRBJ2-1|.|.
TGTGCCAGCAGCTTGGAGAGAGAGCAGTTCTTC
CASSLEREQFF
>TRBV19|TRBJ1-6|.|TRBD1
TGTGCCAGTGGAACTGACAGGGCCTATAATTCACCCCTCCACTTT
CASGTDRAYNSPLHF
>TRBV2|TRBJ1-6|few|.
TGTGCCAGCAGTGAACTGGGGCCGGGGGTCCCCCTCCACTTT
CASSELGPGVPLHF
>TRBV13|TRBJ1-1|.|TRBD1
TGTGCCAGCAGCACCCGGGACAGTCGTGAGAACACTGAAGCTTTCTTT
CASSTRDSRENTEAFF
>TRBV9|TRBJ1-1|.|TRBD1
TGTGCCAGCAGCGTAGATGGACAGGGAAGAGCTTTCTTT
CASSVDGQGRAFF
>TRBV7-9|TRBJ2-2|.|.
TGTGCCAGCAGCCCATTGGGGACCGGGGAGCTGTTTTTT
CASSPLGTGELFF
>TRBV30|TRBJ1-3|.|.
TGTGCCTGGAGTGGCGGGGACTCTGGAAACACCATATATTTT
CAWSGGDSGNTIYF
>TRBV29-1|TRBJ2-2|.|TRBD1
TGCAGCGTTGGGGACCGGGACAGGCTGTTACTGACCGGGGAGCTGTTTTTT
CSVGDRDRLLLTGELFF
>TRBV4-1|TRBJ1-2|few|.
TGCGCCAGCAGCCAAATCTCGGGGTTAGGGGGCTATGGCTACACCTTC
CASSQISGLGGYGYTF
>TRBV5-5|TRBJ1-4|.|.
TGTGCCAGCAGGAGAGGGCAGGCTAATGAAAAACTGTTTTTT
CASRRGQANEKLFF
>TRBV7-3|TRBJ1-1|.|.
TGTGCCAGCAGCTTAGGCAGGAACACTGAAGCTTTCTTT
CASSLGRNTEAFF
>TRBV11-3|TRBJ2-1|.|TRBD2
TGTGCCAGCAGCAGGAGCGGGACTACCTACAATGAGCAGTTCTTC
CASSRSGTTYNEQFF
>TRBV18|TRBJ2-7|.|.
TGTGCCAGCTCCCATGGACAAGCCTACGAGCAGTACTTC
CASSHGQAYEQYF
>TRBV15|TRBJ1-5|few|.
TGTGCCACCAGCAGAGTGGGGGGCCCTAATCAGCCCCAGCATTTT
CATSRVGGPNQPQHF
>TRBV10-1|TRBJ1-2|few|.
TGCGCCAGCAGTGAGTCCCGGGGTAGAGGCTACACCTTC
CASSESRGRGYTF
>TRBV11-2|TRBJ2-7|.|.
TGTGCCAGCAGCTTAACGGATTACGAGCAGTACTTC
CASSLTDYEQYF
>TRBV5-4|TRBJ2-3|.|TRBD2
TGTGCCAGCAGCTCGGGACTAGCGGGTGGGGGAGGCACAGATACGCAGTATTTT
CASSSGLAGGGGTDTQYF
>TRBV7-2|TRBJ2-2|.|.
TGTGCCAGCAGCTCCACAGGGAACACCGGGGAGCTGTTTTTT
CASSSTGNTGELFF
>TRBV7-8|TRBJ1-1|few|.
TGTGCCAGCAGCTTAGACGGGAGAGCGGCTTTCTTT
CASSLDGRAAFF
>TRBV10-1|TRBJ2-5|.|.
TGCGCCAGCAAAGAGACAACCTCGGCGGAGACCCAGTACTTC
CASKETTSAETQYF
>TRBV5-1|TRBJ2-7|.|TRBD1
TGCGCCAGCAGGTCGGGGGGACAGGGGGCCCGCGAGCAGTACTTC
CASRSGGQGAREQYF
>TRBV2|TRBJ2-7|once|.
TGTGCCAGCAGTGATACCCAGGGCGCCTCAATCTTCTTC
CASSDTQGASIFF
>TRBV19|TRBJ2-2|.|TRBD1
TGTGCCAGTAGTTCCAACGCAGGGGGTGCTGACACCGGGGAGCTGTTTTTT
CASSSNAGGADTGELFF
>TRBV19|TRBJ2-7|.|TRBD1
TGTGCCAGTAGCCTCCGGGACAGGCCAACCTACGAGCAGTACTTC
CASSLRDRPTYEQYF
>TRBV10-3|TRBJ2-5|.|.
TGTGCCATCAGCGGGGCCCATGGGAGGACCCAGTACTTC
CAISGAHGRTQYF
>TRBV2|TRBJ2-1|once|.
TGTGCCAGCAAGGCAGGGGTCGGCAATGAGCAGTTCTTC
CASKAGVGNEQFF
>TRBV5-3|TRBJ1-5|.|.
TGTGCCAGAAGCTTGGCGAAAGGGGTCCAGCCCCAGCATTTT
CARSLAKGVQPQHF
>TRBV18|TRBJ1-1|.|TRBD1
TGTGCCAGCTCACCACGTATAGGAGGGACAGGGGGAACTGAAGCTTTCTTT
CASSPRIGGTGGTEAFF
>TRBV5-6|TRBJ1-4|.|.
TGTGCCAGCACCCGACCCTCCGGGGAAAAACTGTTTTTT
CASTRPSGEKLFF
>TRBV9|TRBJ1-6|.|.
TGTGCCAGCAGCGTAGAAGTAACAGTAGTGGATAATTCACCCCTCCACTTT
CASSVEVTVVDNSPLHF
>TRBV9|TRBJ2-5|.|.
TGTGCCAGCAGCGTAGAGGTGAGCCCTGCTCTGGAGACCCAGTACTTC
CASSVEVSPALETQYF
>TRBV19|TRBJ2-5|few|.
TGTGCCAGTAGTGGGACCATCTCGGAGACCCAGTACTTC
CASSGTISETQYF
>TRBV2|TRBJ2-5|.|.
TGTGCCAGCGGTTTTATGGAGCGGAGACAAGAGACCCAGTACTTC
CASGFMERRQETQYF
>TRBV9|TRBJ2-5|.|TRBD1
TGTGCCAGCAGCGTAGGCGACAGGGGCCAGTCAGAGACCCAGTACTTC
CASSVGDRGQSETQYF